This entry features one TCR beta chain sequence. The data stem from a study of Ad26.COV2.S vaccination and SARS-CoV-2 variants. Treatment noted: approximately 18 received Ad26.COV2.S at low or high dose, single or two shots; roughly five received placebo; per-sample allocation not given. After the first vaccine or placebo injection, samples were drawn on day 63. Sequencing used immunoSEQ multiplex PCR; TCRdb keeps in-frame clones, though not all of them. The data contain about 280,000 clones, 70% to 90% of them singletons. Germline V gives CDR1 SGHTA, CDR2 FQGNSA. This CDR3 is built from 13 residues. Trimming removed 0 bases at V and 8 bases at J, with 10 bases between.

The sequences come from peripheral blood, collected in a trial of Ad26.COV2.S vaccine versus placebo. The chain recombines TRBV7-2 with TRBJ1-2; D is undetermined. The clonotype comes from a person between 18 and 59 years old who received the Ad26.COV2.S COVID-19 vaccine or a placebo. CDR3 in DNA: TGTGCCAGCAGCTTAGCATTGGGAGGGGGCTACACCTTC. Translation gives CASSLALGGGYTF.